This entry is about one TCR beta chain. Its antigen is undetermined. The data derive from a study of T-cell reconstitution after alpha-beta-depleted transplantation in children. Study-wide points: From surviving recipient T cells and thymic progenitors came the high day-60 TCRbeta diversity observed in some patients. After transplant, at about two months, alpha-beta T cells were reportedly derived from several hundred expanded graft clones. Diversity and T-cell counts at one year after transplant derived mostly from new T cells.

Unique molecular identifiers featured in how the TCRbeta library was prepared. TCRdb itself ran the PCR reads through MiXCR, one entry per CDR3 protein. The sample has about 440,000 distinct CDR3 sequences; 43% are singletons. The CDR3 has 18 residues. The V and J ends lost 0 bases and 3 bases, in that order; junction bases with no gene match: 11. Germline-derived CDR1 and CDR2 are MGHRA and YSYEKL. The TCR comes from a girl aged 2 to 9 with aplastic anemia, due to receive a stem cell transplant. The sample in question was PBMCs, obtained before TCRalphabeta/CD19-depleted stem cell transplant. The gene calls are TRBV4-1 and TRBJ2-1, with 7 bases aligning to TRBD2. Written as DNA, the CDR3 is TGCGCCAGCAGCCAAGATGGGGCTAGCGGCATATACTACAATGAGCAGTTCTTC. As protein: CASSQDGASGIYYNEQFF.